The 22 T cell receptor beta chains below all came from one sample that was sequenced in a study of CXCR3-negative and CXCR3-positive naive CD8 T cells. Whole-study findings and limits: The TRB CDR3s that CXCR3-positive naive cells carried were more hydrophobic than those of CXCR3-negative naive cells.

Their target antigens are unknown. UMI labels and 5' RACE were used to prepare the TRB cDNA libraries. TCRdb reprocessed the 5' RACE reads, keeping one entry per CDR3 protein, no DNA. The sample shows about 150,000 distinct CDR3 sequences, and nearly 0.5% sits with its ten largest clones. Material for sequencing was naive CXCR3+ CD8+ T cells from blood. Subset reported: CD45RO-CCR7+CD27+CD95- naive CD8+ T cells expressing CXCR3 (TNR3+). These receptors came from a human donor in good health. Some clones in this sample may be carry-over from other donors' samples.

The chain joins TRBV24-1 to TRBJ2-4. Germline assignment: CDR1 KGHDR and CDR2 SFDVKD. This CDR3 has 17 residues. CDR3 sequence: CATSDLPGRIAKNIQYF.

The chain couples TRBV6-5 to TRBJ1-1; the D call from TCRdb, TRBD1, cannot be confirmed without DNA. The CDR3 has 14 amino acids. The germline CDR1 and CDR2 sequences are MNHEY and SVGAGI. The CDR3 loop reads CASKSGAWNTEAFF.

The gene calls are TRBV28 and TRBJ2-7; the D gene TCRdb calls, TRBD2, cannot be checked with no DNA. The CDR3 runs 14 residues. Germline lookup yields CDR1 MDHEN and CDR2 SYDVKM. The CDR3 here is CASSLGLVSYEQYF.

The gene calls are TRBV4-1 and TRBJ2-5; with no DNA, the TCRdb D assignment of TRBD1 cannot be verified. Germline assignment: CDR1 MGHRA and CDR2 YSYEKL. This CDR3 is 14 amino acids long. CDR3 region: CASSQVGGRETQYF.

CDR3 protein: CASSVSGTGNQQFF. This chain joins TRBV9 and TRBJ2-1; TCRdb's D gene call, TRBD1, goes unchecked for lack of DNA. Germline CDR1 SGDLS, CDR2 YYNGEE. This CDR3 region has 14 residues.

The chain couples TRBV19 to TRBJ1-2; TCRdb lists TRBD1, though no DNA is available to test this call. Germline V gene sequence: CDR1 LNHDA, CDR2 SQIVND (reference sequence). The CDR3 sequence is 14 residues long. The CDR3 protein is CASIGPDTNYGYTF. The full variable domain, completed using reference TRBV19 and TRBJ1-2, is DGGITQSPKYLFRKEGQNVTLSCEQNLNHDAMYWYRQDPGQGLRLIYYSQIVNDFQKGDIAEGYSVSREKKESFPLTVTSAQKNPTAFYLCASIGPDTNYGYTFGSGTRLTVV.

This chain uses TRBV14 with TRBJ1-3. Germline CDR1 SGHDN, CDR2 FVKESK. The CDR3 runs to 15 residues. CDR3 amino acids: CASSQYGGSGNTIYF.

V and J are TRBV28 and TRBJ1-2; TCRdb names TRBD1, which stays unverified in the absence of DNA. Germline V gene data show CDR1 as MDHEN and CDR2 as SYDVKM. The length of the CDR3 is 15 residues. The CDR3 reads CASSLTGQGWGGYTF.

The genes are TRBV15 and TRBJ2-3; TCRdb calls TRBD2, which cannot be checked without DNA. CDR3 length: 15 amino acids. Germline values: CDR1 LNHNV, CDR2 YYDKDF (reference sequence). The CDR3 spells CATSRVGVAGDTQYF.

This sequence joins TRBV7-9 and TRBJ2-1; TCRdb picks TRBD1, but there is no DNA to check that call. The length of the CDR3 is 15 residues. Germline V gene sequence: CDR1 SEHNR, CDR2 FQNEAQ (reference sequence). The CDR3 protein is CASSWDRGSYNEQFF.

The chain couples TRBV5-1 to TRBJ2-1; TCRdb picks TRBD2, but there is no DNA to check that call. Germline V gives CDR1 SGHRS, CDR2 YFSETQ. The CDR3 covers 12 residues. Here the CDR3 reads CASSLLGREQFF.

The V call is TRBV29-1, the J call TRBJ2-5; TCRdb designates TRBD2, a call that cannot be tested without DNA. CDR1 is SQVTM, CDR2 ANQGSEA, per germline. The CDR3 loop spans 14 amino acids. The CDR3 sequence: CSVEDWRVEETQYF.

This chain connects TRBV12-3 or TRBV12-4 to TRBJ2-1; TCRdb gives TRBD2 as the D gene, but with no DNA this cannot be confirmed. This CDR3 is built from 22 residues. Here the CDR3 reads CASSLALLVTSGGLSSYNEQFF.

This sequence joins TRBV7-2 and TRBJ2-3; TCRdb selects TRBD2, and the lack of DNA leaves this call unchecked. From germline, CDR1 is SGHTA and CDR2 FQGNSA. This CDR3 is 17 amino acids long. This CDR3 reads CASSPYIAGADTDTQYF.

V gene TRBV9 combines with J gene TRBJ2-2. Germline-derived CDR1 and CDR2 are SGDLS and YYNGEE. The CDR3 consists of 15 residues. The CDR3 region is CASSPHPANTGELFF.

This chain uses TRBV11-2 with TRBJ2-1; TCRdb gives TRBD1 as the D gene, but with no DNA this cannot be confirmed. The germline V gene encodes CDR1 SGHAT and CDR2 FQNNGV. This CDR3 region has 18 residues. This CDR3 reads CASSLDPPGTGYYNEQFF.

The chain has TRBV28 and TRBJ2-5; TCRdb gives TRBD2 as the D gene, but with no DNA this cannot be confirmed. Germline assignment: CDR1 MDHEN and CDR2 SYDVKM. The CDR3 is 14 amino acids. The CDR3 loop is CASSLLAGGETQYF.

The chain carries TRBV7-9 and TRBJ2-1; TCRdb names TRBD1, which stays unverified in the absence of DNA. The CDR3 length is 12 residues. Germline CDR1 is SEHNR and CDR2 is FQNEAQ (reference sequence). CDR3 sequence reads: CATRGPYNEQFF.

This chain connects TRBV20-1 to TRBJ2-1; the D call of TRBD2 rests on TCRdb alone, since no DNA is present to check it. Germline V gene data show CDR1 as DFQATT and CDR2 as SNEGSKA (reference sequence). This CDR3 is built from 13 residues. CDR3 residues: CSARKWESNEQFF.

The chain's CDR3 is CASSLERGGRYSEQFF. V usage is TRBV11-3 and J usage is TRBJ2-1; TCRdb selects TRBD2, and the lack of DNA leaves this call unchecked. CDR1 is SGHNT and CDR2 is YENEEA in the germline V gene. This CDR3 is 16 amino acids long.

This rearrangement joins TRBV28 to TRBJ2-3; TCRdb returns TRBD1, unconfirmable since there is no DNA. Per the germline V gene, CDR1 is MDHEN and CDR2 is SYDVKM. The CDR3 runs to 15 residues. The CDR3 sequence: CASSVAGARWDTQYF.

The CDR3 loop is CSVEGGPGELFF. The gene calls are TRBV29-1 and TRBJ2-2; the D gene TCRdb calls, TRBD2, cannot be checked with no DNA. This CDR3 region has 12 residues. CDR1 SQVTM and CDR2 ANQGSEA come from the germline V gene.